This TCR beta chain is from a study of response to subunit inactivated influenza vaccine. Study-wide findings and caveats: Only a handful of new T cells, the authors suggested, are recruited with each seasonal influenza vaccination.

Per germline, CDR1 MNHEY and CDR2 SMNVEV (reference sequence). The CDR3 runs to 14 residues. Trimming cost V 5 bases and J 8 bases, with 16 bases left between them. TCRdb reprocessed the RT-PCR reads via MiXCR and lists one record per CDR3 protein. The sample records more than 400,000 distinct CDR3 sequences, approximately 10% being singletons. This clonotype was counted at least ten times. The antigen is not known. The input for sequencing was PBMCs from blood, taken about 40 days after vaccination. The source is a man in his forties or fifties who received an inactivated influenza vaccine. The rearrangement joins TRBV27 to TRBJ2-1, with D possibly being TRBD1 (5 bases). This CDR3 reads CASSGQGWGDEQFF. In DNA form, the CDR3 reads TGTGCCAGCAGTGGGCAGGGTTGGGGCGATGAGCAGTTCTTC.